What follows describes a single T cell receptor (beta chain). This clonotype has a handful of counts. It lacks a known antigen. Base qualities are not recorded, but no much larger clone differs from it by a single base. Library method: 5' RACE. The sequencer was an Illumina HiSeq 2500. A second PCR of about 6 to 11 cycles was run with a J-beta primer mix and a sample-barcoded 5' primer. A template-switch 5' adaptor carrying 12 random nucleotides introduced a unique molecular identifier onto each TCR beta cDNA molecule. Each sample yielded at least 3 million CDR3-containing paired-end reads. The Mint cDNA synthesis kit, primed by a TRBC-specific oligonucleotide, was used to synthesize first-strand cDNA from all RNA. After uracil-DNA glycosylase treatment, a first 18-cycle PCR used universal primers M1SS and BC2_uni_R on all cDNA. For the original study's pipeline: Normalization of each sample was performed by random selection of 1 million high-quality reads, each carrying a distinct molecular identifier. Instead of being binned into consensus sequences, reads with shared molecular identifiers were discarded. CDR3 identification, clonotype clustering and error correction used MiTCR with a Q25 quality threshold and the strictest error-elimination algorithm. Lower-bound total TCR beta diversity was estimated with a nonparametric unseen species model using Euler transformation. TCRdb passed the public sequencing reads through fastp at Q25 and MiXCR, retaining productive beta sequences. Records with the same CDR3 protein are collapsed into one entry carrying the most frequent genes and DNA. The V and J calls here are based on TCRdb, not the publication. This sample lists 700,000 or so distinct CDR3 sequences; roughly two fifths were detected once. The ten top clones hold about 30% of the sample.

The donors were around 39 Caucasian individuals from Russia, aged roughly 6 to 100 years, who were systemically healthy. Ten milliliters of peripheral blood were drawn from each donor into EDTA-treated Vacutainer tubes. Ficoll-Paque density-gradient centrifugation was used to isolate PBMCs, with at least 6 million per sample. Trizol reagent was used to extract total RNA from the PBMCs, yielding at least 5 micrograms per sample. For every donor, flow cytometry on a PBMC aliquot measured the percentage of naive CD45RAhigh/CD27high T cells. The sample comes from a study of blood T cells in healthy people across ages (dated by TCRdb to between 2015 and 2016). The study in broad terms: Template switching captured roughly one uniquely barcoded TCR beta cDNA molecule per two T cells in model experiments. Using deep sequencing normalized with unique cDNA molecular identifiers, the study measured how TCR beta repertoire diversity changes with age. Two additional independent replicas of 1 million unique cDNA reads from the same blood draw were analyzed for two donors (one aged 18 to 29 and one aged 80 or older). The donors were split into four age groups: young (average roughly 15 years), middle-aged (nearly 40), aged (around 67) and long-lived (roughly 86). To avoid experimental bias, donors of different ages were spread randomly across the sequencing lanes. Findings and caveats that apply to the study as a whole: Conclusive comparison of naive and antigen-experienced compartments was prevented by the profiling of bulk unsorted PBMCs. Compared with the aged group, more naive CD4+ T cells, fewer expanded clones and increased TCR diversity were shown by the long-lived group, suggesting age selection. As age increased, observed TCR beta diversity per million T cells dropped in a roughly linear way, and a significant reduction was already evident by age 40. Estimates of total diversity based on one million sequenced T cells were considered lower bounds and underestimates. Because the CMV infection status of the donors was unknown, age-related changes in expanded clonotypes may potentially have been confounded. The percentage of naive T cells measured by flow cytometry correlated strongly with observed TCR beta diversity.

From its cysteine to its phenylalanine, the CDR3 spans 14 amino acids. The read is trimmed to its CDR3 DNA, 42 bases read in frame from base 1. From the germline V gene, CDR1 is SGHAT and CDR2 is FQNNGV. V has 5 bases trimmed and J has 7 bases trimmed; junction bases matching no gene number 7. The source material was blood. This receptor was taken from an older man in good health. Recombination connected TRBV11-2 to TRBJ1-2; 10 bases in the junction line up with TRBD1. The base sequence is TGTGCCAGCAGCGAAGACAGGGGGCGGTGTGGCTACACCTTC. This sequence encodes CASSEDRGRCGYTF.